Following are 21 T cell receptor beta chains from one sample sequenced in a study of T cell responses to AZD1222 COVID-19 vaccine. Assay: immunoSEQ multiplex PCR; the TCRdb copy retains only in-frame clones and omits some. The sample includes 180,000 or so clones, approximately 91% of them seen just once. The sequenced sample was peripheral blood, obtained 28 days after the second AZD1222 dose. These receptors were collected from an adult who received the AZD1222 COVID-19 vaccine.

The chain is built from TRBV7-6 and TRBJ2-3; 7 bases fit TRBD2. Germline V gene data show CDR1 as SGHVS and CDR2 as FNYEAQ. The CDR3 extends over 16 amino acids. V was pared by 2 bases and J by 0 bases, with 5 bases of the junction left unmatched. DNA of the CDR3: TGTGCCAGCAGCTTACTAGCGGAAGTTAGCACAGATACGCAGTATTTT. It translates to CASSLLAEVSTDTQYF.

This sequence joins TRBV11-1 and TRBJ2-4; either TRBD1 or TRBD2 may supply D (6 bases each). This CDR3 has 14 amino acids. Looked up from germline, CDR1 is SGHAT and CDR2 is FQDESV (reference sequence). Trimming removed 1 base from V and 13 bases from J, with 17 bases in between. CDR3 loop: CASSLEPGASEQYF. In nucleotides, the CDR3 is TGTGCCAGCAGCTTAGAGCCGGGGGCATCCGAACAGTACTTC.

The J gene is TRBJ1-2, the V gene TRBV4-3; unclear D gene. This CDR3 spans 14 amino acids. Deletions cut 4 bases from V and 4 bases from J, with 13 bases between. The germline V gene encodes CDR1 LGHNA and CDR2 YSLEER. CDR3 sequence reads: CASSLTRLSYGYTF. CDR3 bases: TGCGCCAGCAGCCTCACACGGCTTTCCTATGGCTACACCTTC.

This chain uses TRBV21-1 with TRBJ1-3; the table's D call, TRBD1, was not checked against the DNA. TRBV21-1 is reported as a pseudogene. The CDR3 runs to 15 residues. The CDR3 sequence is CASSKETVSGNTIYF. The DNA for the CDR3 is TGTGCCAGCAGCAAAGAGACAGTCTCTGGAAACACCATATATTTT.

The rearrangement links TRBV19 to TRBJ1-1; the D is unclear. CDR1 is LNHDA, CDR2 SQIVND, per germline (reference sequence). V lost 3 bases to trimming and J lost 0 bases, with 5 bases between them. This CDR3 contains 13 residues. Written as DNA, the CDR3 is TGTGCCAGTAGTATGGGGTTGAACACTGAAGCTTTCTTT. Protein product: CASSMGLNTEAFF.

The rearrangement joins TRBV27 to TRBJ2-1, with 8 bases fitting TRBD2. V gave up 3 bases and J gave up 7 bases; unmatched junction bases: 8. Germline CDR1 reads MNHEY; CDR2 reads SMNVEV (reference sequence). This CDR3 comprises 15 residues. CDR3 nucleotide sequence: TGTGCCAGCAGTTTTAGGCGGGGGGAAAGGAATGAGCAGTTCTTC. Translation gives CASSFRRGERNEQFF.

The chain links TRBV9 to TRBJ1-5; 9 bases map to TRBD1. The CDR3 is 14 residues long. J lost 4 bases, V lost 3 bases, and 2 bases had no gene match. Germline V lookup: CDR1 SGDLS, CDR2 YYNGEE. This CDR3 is CASSAGTGNQPQHF. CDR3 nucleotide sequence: TGTGCCAGCAGCGCCGGGACAGGGAATCAGCCCCAGCATTTT. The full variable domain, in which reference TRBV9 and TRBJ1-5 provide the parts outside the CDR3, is DSGVTQTPKHLITATGQRVTLRCSPRSGDLSVYWYQQSLDQGLQFLIQYYNGEERAKGNILERFSAQQFPDLHSELNLSSLELGDSALYFCASSAGTGNQPQHFGDGTRLSIL.

The CDR3 reads CASSPQGAEDQPQHF. CDR3 nucleotides: TGCGCCAGCAGCCCACAGGGGGCGGAGGATCAGCCCCAGCATTTT. This chain links TRBV5-1 with TRBJ1-5; the match to TRBD1 covers 9 bases. The CDR3 runs to 15 residues. The V gene end was trimmed by 4 bases and the J gene end by 5 bases; junction bases not matched to a gene: 7. Per the germline V gene, CDR1 is SGHRS and CDR2 is YFSETQ.

The CDR3 reads CASSGGGEAFF. For the CDR3, the DNA is TGTGCCAGCTCCGGGGGGGGAGAAGCTTTCTTT. The chain uses TRBV18 and TRBJ1-1; possibly TRBD1 for D (5 bases). The CDR3 length is 11 residues. Germline-derived CDR1 and CDR2 are KGHSH and LQKENI. Deletions cut 6 bases from V and 8 bases from J, with 10 bases between.

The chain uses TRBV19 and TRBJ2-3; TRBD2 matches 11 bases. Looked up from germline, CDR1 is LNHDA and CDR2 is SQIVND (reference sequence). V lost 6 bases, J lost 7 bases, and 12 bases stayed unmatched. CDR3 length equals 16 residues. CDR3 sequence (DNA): TGTGCCAGTAGGACCATACTAGCGGGAGACGCGAATACGCAGTATTTT. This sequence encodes CASRTILAGDANTQYF.

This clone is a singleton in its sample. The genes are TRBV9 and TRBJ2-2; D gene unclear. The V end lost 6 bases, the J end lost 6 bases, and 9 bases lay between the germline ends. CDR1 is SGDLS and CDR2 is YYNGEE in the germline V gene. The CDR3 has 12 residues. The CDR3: CASTSISGELFF. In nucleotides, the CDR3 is TGTGCCAGCACCTCGATTTCCGGGGAGCTGTTTTTT.

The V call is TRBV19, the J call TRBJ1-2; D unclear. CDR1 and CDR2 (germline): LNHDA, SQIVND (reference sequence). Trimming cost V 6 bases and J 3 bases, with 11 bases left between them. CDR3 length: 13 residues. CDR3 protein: CASSLGEDYGYTF. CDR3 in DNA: TGTGCCAGTAGCCTCGGTGAGGACTATGGCTACACCTTC.

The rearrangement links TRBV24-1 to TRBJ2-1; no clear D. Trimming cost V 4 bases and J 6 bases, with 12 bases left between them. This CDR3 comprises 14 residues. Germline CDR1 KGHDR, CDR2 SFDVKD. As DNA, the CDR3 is TGTGCCACCAGTGAGGCAAATCCCCCCAATGAGCAGTTCTTC. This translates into CATSEANPPNEQFF.

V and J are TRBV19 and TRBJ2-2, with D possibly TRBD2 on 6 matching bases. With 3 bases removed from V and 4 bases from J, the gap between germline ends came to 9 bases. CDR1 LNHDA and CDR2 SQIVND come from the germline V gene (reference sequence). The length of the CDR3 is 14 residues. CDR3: CASSIGGVTGELFF. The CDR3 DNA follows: TGTGCCAGTAGTATCGGAGGGGTCACCGGGGAGCTGTTTTTT.

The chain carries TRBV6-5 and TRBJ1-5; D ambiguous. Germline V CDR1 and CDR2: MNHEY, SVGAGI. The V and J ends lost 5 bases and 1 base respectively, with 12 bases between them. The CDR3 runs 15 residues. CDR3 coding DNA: TGTGCCAGCAGTAGAGGGAGGTTCAGCAATCAGCCCCAGCATTTT. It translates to CASSRGRFSNQPQHF.

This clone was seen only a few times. The CDR3 loop is CASSLSSGVTEAFF. The CDR3, as DNA: TGTGCCAGCAGCTTGTCCTCAGGGGTTACTGAAGCTTTCTTT. The chain joins TRBV5-6 to TRBJ1-1, with a possible D match to TRBD1 (6 bases). V gave up 1 base and J gave up 5 bases, with 12 bases separating them. Germline lookup yields CDR1 SGHDT and CDR2 YYEEEE. The CDR3 consists of 14 residues.

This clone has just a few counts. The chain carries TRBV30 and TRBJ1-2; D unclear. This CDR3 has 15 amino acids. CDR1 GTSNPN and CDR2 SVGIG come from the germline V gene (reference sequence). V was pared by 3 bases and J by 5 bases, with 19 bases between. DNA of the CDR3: TGTGCCTGGAGGCCCACGTTTGAGGGAATTTATGGCTACACCTTC. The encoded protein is CAWRPTFEGIYGYTF.

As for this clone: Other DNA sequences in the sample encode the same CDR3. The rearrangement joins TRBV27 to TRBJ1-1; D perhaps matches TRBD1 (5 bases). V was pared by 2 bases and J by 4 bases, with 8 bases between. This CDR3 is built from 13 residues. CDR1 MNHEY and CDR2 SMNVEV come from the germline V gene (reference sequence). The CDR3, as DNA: TGTGCCAGCAGTTTAGGGGGTGGCACTGAAGCTTTCTTT. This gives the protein CASSLGGGTEAFF.

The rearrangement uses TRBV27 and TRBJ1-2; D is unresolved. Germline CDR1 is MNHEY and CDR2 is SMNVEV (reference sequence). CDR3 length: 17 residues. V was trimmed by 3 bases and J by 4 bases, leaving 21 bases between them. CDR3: CASSLRALGLPFYGYTF. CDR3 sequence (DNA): TGTGCCAGCAGTTTGCGGGCCCTGGGCCTTCCCTTCTATGGCTACACCTTC.

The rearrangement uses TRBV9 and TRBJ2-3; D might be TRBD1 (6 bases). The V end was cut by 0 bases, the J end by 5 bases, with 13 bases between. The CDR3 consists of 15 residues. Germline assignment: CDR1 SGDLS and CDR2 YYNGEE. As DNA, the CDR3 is TGTGCCAGCAGCGTAGTGGGGGCCGGCGTAGATACGCAGTATTTT. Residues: CASSVVGAGVDTQYF.

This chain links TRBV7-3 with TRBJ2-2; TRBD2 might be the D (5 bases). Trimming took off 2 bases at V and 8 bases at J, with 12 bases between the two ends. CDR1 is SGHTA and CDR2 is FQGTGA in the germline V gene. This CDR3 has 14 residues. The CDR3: CASSLGSLGGELFF. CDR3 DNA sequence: TGTGCCAGCAGCTTAGGCTCACTAGGGGGGGAGCTGTTTTTT.